Listed here are 27 T cell receptor beta chains from one sample, sequenced in a study of blood T cell repertoires in COVID-19. The assay was immunoSEQ multiplex PCR, and TCRdb's table has in-frame clones only and misses some. The repertoire has 100,000 to 150,000 clones, about 87% of them found once; the top ten carry less than 4.5%. Material: peripheral blood. The receptors originated from a woman aged 55-70 years with acute or convalescent COVID-19.

V and J are TRBV10-3 and TRBJ1-5; tentative D call: TRBD1 (5 bases). The V and J ends lost 3 bases and 0 bases respectively, with 12 bases between them. Germline V CDR1 and CDR2: ENHRY, SYGVKD. This CDR3 has 16 amino acids. The CDR3 DNA sequence: TGTGCCATCAGTGACGCCGGGGGGGGTAGCAATCAGCCCCAGCATTTT. Its protein is CAISDAGGGSNQPQHF.

This chain connects TRBV2 to TRBJ2-2, with TRBD2 matching 13 bases. This CDR3 region has 16 residues. Germline assignment: CDR1 SNHLY and CDR2 FYNNEI. Unmatched junction bases numbered 7, after V lost 7 bases and J lost 5 bases. The CDR3 DNA reads TGTGCCAGCACCCAAAGGACTAGCGGGAGTACCGGGGAGCTGTTTTTT. It translates to CASTQRTSGSTGELFF.

This chain links TRBV24-1 with TRBJ2-2; TRBD1 aligns across 7 bases. Germline V gene lookup returns CDR1 KGHDR and CDR2 SFDVKD. CDR3 size: 16 residues. V shed 4 bases, J shed 6 bases, and the junction held 10 bases outside the gene matches. The CDR3 DNA reads TGTGCCACCAGTGAGCCGGGACAGCCCTTTTCCGGGGAGCTGTTTTTT. Translating it yields CATSEPGQPFSGELFF.

J is TRBJ2-7 and V is TRBV14; D might be TRBD1 (6 bases). Trimming took 1 base from V and 6 from J, leaving 19 bases between them. The CDR3 spans 16 residues. Germline CDR1 SGHDN, CDR2 FVKESK. DNA of the CDR3: TGTGCCAGCAGCCAAGCGGTGGCTTCGGGCAGGGGCGAGCAGTACTTC. It yields the protein CASSQAVASGRGEQYF. Full variable domain (rest looked up from reference TRBV14 and TRBJ2-7): EAGVTQFPSHSVIEKGQTVTLRCDPISGHDNLYWYRRVMGKEIKFLLHFVKESKQDESGMPNNRFLAERTGGTYSTLKVQPAELEDSGVYFCASSQAVASGRGEQYFGPGTRLTVT.

This clone was counted a single time. This rearrangement joins TRBV11-2 to TRBJ2-3; TRBD2 is a possible D gene (6 bases). Germline assignment: CDR1 SGHAT and CDR2 FQNNGV. The CDR3 covers 17 residues. The V gene lost 1 base and the J gene lost 4 bases, with 18 bases spanning the gap. Written as DNA, the CDR3 is TGTGCCAGCAGCTTAGCCGGGAGCCTGCCGCGCCCAGATACGCAGTATTTT. As protein: CASSLAGSLPRPDTQYF.

This chain links TRBV3-1 (or the pseudogene TRBV3-2) with TRBJ1-6; 7 bases map to TRBD1. CDR1 is LGHDT and CDR2 is YNNKEL in the germline V gene (reference sequence). With V trimmed by 4 bases and J by 10 bases, 7 bases remained unmatched. This CDR3 is built from 14 residues. The CDR3 sequence: CASSPTGVASPLHF. The CDR3 DNA is TGTGCCAGCAGCCCCACAGGGGTGGCCTCACCCCTCCACTTT.

The chain has TRBV3-1 (or the pseudogene TRBV3-2) and TRBJ2-2, with 9 bases aligning to TRBD2. The CDR3 is 15 amino acids. From germline, CDR1 is LGHDT and CDR2 YNNKEL (reference sequence). The V gene end was trimmed by 4 bases and the J gene end by 1 base; junction bases not matched to a gene: 1. The CDR3 DNA reads as TGTGCCAGCAGCCCGACTAGCGGGAACACCGGGGAGCTGTTTTTT. Its protein product is CASSPTSGNTGELFF.

This chain joins TRBV9 and TRBJ2-1, with 7 bases that match TRBD2. Trimming at V came to 0 bases and at J to 4 bases, leaving 4 bases not matched to a gene. The CDR3 sequence is 15 residues long. Per the germline V gene, CDR1 is SGDLS and CDR2 is YYNGEE. CDR3 nucleotide sequence: TGTGCCAGCAGCGTAGGCCTAGCGGAGTACAATGAGCAGTTCTTC. This codes for CASSVGLAEYNEQFF.

The chain employs TRBV6-5 and TRBJ1-1; the D gene is possibly TRBD1 (6 bases). The CDR3 loop spans 14 amino acids. Trimming took off 4 bases at V and 6 bases at J, with 15 bases between the two ends. CDR1 is MNHEY and CDR2 is SVGAGI in the germline V gene. The CDR3 protein is CASSLRQAAAEAFF. The DNA for the CDR3 is TGTGCCAGCAGTTTGAGACAGGCGGCGGCTGAAGCTTTCTTT.

The V gene is TRBV7-9, the J gene TRBJ2-6, with TRBD2 matching 9 bases. The CDR3 sequence is 17 residues long. Looked up from germline, CDR1 is SEHNR and CDR2 is FQNEAQ (reference sequence). Losses at the gene ends were 3 bases for V and 2 bases for J; bases not matched to a gene: 5. CDR3 amino acids: CASSFIAGEAGANVLTF. The CDR3 DNA reads TGTGCCAGCAGCTTTATAGCGGGAGAGGCTGGGGCCAACGTCCTGACTTTC. The full variable domain, completed using reference TRBV7-9 and TRBJ2-6, is DTGVSQNPRHKITKRGQNVTFRCDPISEHNRLYWYRQTLGQGPEFLTYFQNEAQLEKSRLLSDRFSAERPKGSFSTLEIQRTEQGDSAMYLCASSFIAGEAGANVLTFGAGSRLTVL.

The chain employs TRBV4-2 and TRBJ2-1; 10 bases are shared with TRBD2. The length of the CDR3 is 13 residues. Germline CDR1 and CDR2: LGHNA and YNFKEQ. Trimming cost V 0 bases and J 14 bases; bases outside gene matches: 4. The CDR3: CASSQDSSGSKFF. CDR3 nucleotides: TGTGCCAGCAGCCAAGACTCTAGCGGGAGCAAGTTCTTC.

This sequence joins TRBV29-1 and TRBJ2-3; 9 positions agree with TRBD1. CDR1 SQVTM and CDR2 ANQGSEA come from the germline V gene. The length of the CDR3 is 17 residues. With V trimmed by 5 bases and J by 0 bases, 12 bases remained unmatched. For the CDR3, the DNA is TGCAGCGTTTATCCGGGACAGGGACCATTTAGCACAGATACGCAGTATTTT. Translating it yields CSVYPGQGPFSTDTQYF.

The genes are TRBV9 and TRBJ1-1; D perhaps matches TRBD1 (6 bases). V gave up 0 bases and J gave up 4 bases, with 13 bases separating them. From germline, CDR1 is SGDLS and CDR2 YYNGEE. The CDR3 has 15 amino acids. CDR3 sequence reads: CASSVGGGTGTEAFF. The CDR3 nucleotides are TGTGCCAGCAGCGTAGGAGGGGGTACCGGCACTGAAGCTTTCTTT.

The chain joins TRBV9 to TRBJ2-6; the D is unclear. Deletions cut 1 base from V and 2 bases from J, with 7 bases between. Germline CDR1 reads SGDLS; CDR2 reads YYNGEE. This CDR3 comprises 15 residues. The CDR3 DNA reads as TGTGCCAGCAGCGTAAACAGAGCTGGGGCCAACGTCCTGACTTTC. Protein sequence: CASSVNRAGANVLTF.

V usage is TRBV5-4 and J usage is TRBJ1-6; possible D gene TRBD1, 5 bases. The CDR3 has 16 amino acids. Germline V gives CDR1 SGHNT, CDR2 YYREEE (reference sequence). The V gene lost 5 bases and the J gene lost 7 bases, with 19 bases spanning the gap. The CDR3, as DNA: TGTGCCAGCAGGTCGGGGGGACGGGGGGTAAATTCACCCCTCCACTTT. Translating gives CASRSGGRGVNSPLHF.

The chain combines TRBV5-1 with TRBJ2-5; 13 nucleotides match TRBD2. J lost 5 bases, V lost 1 base, and 11 bases had no gene match. The CDR3 sequence is 18 residues long. Looked up from germline, CDR1 is SGHRS and CDR2 is YFSETQ. CDR3 DNA sequence: TGCGCCAGCAGCTTGAATCCGGGACTAGCGGGGAGGTTGGAGACCCAGTACTTC. As protein: CASSLNPGLAGRLETQYF.

A single count supports this clone. This chain uses TRBV5-1 with TRBJ1-1; D is undetermined. V shed 0 bases and J shed 11 bases, with 29 bases lying between them. The CDR3 loop spans 18 amino acids. Germline values: CDR1 SGHRS, CDR2 YFSETQ. CDR3 sequence: CASSLVGRPWATGSRAFF. The CDR3 DNA sequence: TGCGCCAGCAGCTTGGTAGGCCGACCCTGGGCGACCGGGAGTAGGGCTTTCTTT.

CDR3 DNA: TGTGCCACCAGTAATACAGGGGGGTACACCGGGGAGCTGTTTTTT. This gives the protein CATSNTGGYTGELFF. This chain links TRBV24-1 with TRBJ2-2, with TRBD1 matching 8 bases. There are 15 residues in the CDR3. CDR1 is KGHDR, CDR2 SFDVKD, per germline. The ends lost 6 bases at V and 3 bases at J; junction bases unmatched: 5.

The rearrangement uses TRBV12-3 or TRBV12-4 and TRBJ1-4; the D is unclear. This CDR3 contains 13 residues. V was clipped by 3 bases and J by 5 bases, with 7 bases between them. The CDR3 loop is CASSLRKNEKLFF. The CDR3 region has the DNA TGTGCCAGCAGTTTGCGTAAGAATGAAAAACTGTTTTTT.

The chain uses TRBV29-1 and TRBJ2-1, with 10 bases aligning to TRBD2. In germline, CDR1 is SQVTM, CDR2 ANQGSEA. CDR3 size: 17 residues. After removal of 1 base from V and 8 bases from J, the junction contained 14 bases not matched to a gene. The DNA of the CDR3 is TGCAGCGTTGAAGGCGTCTTAGGGCTAGCGGGAGACGATGAGCAGTTCTTC. It encodes CSVEGVLGLAGDDEQFF.

The genes are TRBV28 and TRBJ2-1; 8 bases line up with TRBD2. V lost 6 bases and J lost 2; bases outside the gene matches: 6. Germline CDR1 is MDHEN and CDR2 is SYDVKM. This CDR3 region has 15 residues. CDR3 sequence: CASSLTSGPYNEQFF. The CDR3 DNA follows: TGTGCCAGCAGCCTCACTAGCGGACCCTACAATGAGCAGTTCTTC.

This clone was seen more than once but under ten times. Other DNA sequences from this sample encode an identical CDR3 as well. V gene TRBV3-1 (or the pseudogene TRBV3-2) combines with J gene TRBJ1-2; perhaps TRBD1 as D (6 bases). V shed 1 base and J shed 8 bases, with 11 bases lying between them. Germline values: CDR1 LGHDT, CDR2 YNNKEL (reference sequence). The CDR3 is 13 residues long. In nucleotides, the CDR3 is TGTGCCAGCAGCCAAGGCAGGGGATGGGGCTACACCTTC. Its protein is CASSQGRGWGYTF.

The chain joins TRBV19 to TRBJ2-3, with TRBD2 as a possible D gene (5 bases). This CDR3 contains 14 residues. Trimming cost V 3 bases and J 8 bases, with 15 bases left between them. Germline CDR1 LNHDA, CDR2 SQIVND (reference sequence). CDR3 coding DNA: TGTGCCAGTAGTATGCTCGGGGAACAGAGTACGCAGTATTTT. This encodes CASSMLGEQSTQYF.

The chain uses TRBV24-1 and TRBJ1-5; D gene unclear. Per the germline V gene, CDR1 is KGHDR and CDR2 is SFDVKD. The V and J ends lost 3 bases and 0 bases respectively, with 8 bases between them. The CDR3 spans 15 residues. In DNA form, the CDR3 reads TGTGCCACCAGTGATAACCAGGTTAGCAATCAGCCCCAGCATTTT. Residues: CATSDNQVSNQPQHF.

This clone was seen just once. The chain combines TRBV5-1 with TRBJ2-5, with D possibly TRBD1 on 5 matching bases. Germline CDR1 is SGHRS and CDR2 is YFSETQ. V was pared by 0 bases and J by 5 bases, with 8 bases between. The CDR3 has 13 amino acids. As DNA, the CDR3 is TGCGCCAGCAGCTTGGAGGGGCGTGAGACCCAGTACTTC. It specifies CASSLEGRETQYF.

This clone was observed once. This sequence joins TRBV2 and TRBJ1-2; 8 bases line up with TRBD1. Germline CDR1 SNHLY, CDR2 FYNNEI. V gave up 2 bases and J gave up 8 bases; unmatched junction bases: 1. This CDR3 is 12 amino acids long. CDR3 coding DNA: TGTGCCAGCAGTGAAAGGGACAGGGGCTACACCTTC. Its protein product is CASSERDRGYTF. Based on the CDR3 plus reference TRBV2 and TRBJ1-2, the full variable domain is EPEVTQTPSHQVTQMGQEVILRCVPISNHLYFYWYRQILGQKVEFLVSFYNNEISEKSEIFDDQFSVERPDGSNFTLKIRSTKLEDSAMYFCASSERDRGYTFGSGTRLTVV.

The chain recombines TRBV7-3 with TRBJ2-2; 8 bases line up with TRBD2. This CDR3 is built from 17 residues. Trimming at V came to 5 bases and at J to 3 bases, leaving 11 bases not matched to a gene. The germline CDR1 and CDR2 sequences are SGHTA and FQGTGA. CDR3 in amino acids: CASSRHLSGIDTGELFF. CDR3 nucleotide sequence: TGTGCCAGCAGCCGACACCTTAGCGGGATCGACACCGGGGAGCTGTTTTTT.